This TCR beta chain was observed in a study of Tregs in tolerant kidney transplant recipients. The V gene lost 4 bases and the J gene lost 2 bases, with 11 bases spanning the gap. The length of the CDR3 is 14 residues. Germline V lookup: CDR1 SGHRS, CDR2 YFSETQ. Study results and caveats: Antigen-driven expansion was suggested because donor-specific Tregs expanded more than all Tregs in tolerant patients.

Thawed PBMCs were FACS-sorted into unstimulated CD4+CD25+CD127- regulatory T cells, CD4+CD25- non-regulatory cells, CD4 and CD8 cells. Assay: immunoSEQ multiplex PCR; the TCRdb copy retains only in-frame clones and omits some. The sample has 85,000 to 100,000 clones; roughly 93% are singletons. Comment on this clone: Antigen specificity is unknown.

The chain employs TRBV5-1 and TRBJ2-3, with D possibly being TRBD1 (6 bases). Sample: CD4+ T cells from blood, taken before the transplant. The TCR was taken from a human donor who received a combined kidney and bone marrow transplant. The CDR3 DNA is TGCGCCAGCAGCCAGGGGCCCCACACAGATACGCAGTATTTT. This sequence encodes CASSQGPHTDTQYF.